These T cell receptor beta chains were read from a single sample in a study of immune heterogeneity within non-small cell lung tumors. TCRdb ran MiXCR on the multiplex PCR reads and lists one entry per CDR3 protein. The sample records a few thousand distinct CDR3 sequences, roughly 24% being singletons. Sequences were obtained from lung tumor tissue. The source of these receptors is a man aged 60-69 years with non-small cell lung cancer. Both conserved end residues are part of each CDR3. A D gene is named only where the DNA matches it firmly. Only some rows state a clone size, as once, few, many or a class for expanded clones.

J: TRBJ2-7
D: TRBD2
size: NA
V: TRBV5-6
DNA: TGTGCCAGCAGCTGGGGACTAGCGGGAGCAGACTCCTACGAGCAGTACTTC
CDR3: CASSWGLAGADSYEQYF

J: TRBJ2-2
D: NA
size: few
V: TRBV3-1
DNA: TGTGCCAGCAGCCACCACACTAGCGGGGAGCTGTTTTTT
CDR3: CASSHHTSGELFF

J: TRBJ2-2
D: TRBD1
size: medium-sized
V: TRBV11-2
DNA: TGTGCCAGCAGGTTCACAGGGGGCATCGGGGAGCTGTTTTTT
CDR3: CASRFTGGIGELFF

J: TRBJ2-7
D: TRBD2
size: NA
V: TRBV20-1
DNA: TGCAGTGCTAGAGATGGGGCGCGGGGGGTATCCTACGAGCAGTACTTC
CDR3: CSARDGARGVSYEQYF

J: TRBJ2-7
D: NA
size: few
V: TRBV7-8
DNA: TGTGCCAGCAGCTTCTTAGCCCGGGACCCAACGGGCGAGCAGTACTTC
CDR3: CASSFLARDPTGEQYF

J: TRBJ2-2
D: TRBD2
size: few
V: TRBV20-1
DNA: TGCAGTGCTACGGGTCGGGGACTACTAACCGGGGAGCTGTTTTTT
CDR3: CSATGRGLLTGELFF

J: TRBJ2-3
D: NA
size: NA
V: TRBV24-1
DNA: TGTGCCACCAGTGATTCTCAGGCAGGACGTATAGATACGCAGTATTTT
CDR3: CATSDSQAGRIDTQYF

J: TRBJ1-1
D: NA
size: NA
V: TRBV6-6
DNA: TGTGCCAGCAGTTACTCGAGAAGTGGCCTAATTGAAGCTTTCTTT
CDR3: CASSYSRSGLIEAFF

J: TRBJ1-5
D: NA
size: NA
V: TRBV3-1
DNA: TGTGCCAGCGGTCGGACAGGCAATCAGCCCCAGCATTTT
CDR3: CASGRTGNQPQHF

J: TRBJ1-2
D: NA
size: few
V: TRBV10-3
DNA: TGTTCCATCAGTGAGTCGGCGGTGAATAGTGGCTACACCTTC
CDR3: CSISESAVNSGYTF

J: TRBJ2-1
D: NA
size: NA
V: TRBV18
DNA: TGTGCCAGCTCACCCCCCCAGCATTGGTACAATGAGCAGTTCTTC
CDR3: CASSPPQHWYNEQFF

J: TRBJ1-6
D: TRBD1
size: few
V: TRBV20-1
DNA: TGCAGTGCTAGAGATCCGGACAGGGATAATTCACCCCTCCACTTT
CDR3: CSARDPDRDNSPLHF

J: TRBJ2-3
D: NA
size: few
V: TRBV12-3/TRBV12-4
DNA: TGTGCCAGCAGTTTATATGCAGATACGCAGTATTTT
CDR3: CASSLYADTQYF

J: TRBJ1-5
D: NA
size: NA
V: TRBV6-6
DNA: TGTGCCAGCAGTTACTCAGGGCAGTGGGGAAGCAATCAGCCCCAGCATTTT
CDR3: CASSYSGQWGSNQPQHF

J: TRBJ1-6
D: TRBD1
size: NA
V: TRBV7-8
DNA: TGTGCCAGCAGCTACAGGGGCGATCCGAATTCACCCCTCCACTTT
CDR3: CASSYRGDPNSPLHF

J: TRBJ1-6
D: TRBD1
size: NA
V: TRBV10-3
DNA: TGTGCCATCAGTGACGGGCAGGGGGTGAAGTCACCCCTCCACTTT
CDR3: CAISDGQGVKSPLHF

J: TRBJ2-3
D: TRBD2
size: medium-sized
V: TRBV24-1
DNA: TGTGCCACCAGTGACAACCTAGCGGGAGGGCCTACAGATACGCAGTATTTT
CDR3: CATSDNLAGGPTDTQYF

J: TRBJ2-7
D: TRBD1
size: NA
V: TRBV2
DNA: TGTGCCAGCAGTAGGACAGGGGGGAGAGAGCAGTACTTC
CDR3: CASSRTGGREQYF

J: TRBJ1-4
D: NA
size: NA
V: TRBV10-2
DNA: TGCGCCAGCAAAGGACCGGGAAGATCTGAAAAACTGTTTTTT
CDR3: CASKGPGRSEKLFF

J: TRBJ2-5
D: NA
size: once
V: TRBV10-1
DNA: TGCGCCAGCTCAAGAACCAGGGCAGAGACCCAGTACTTC
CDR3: CASSRTRAETQYF

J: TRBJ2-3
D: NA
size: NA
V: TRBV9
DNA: TGTGCCAGCAGCGACCCTGCGTCAGGGATTCGGCTGTATTTT
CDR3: CASSDPASGIRLYF

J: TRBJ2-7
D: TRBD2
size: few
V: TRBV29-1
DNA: TGCAGCGCGGGACTAGCGGGACGTGGGTACGAGCAGTACTTC
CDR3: CSAGLAGRGYEQYF

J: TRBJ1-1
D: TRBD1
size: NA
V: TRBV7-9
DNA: TGTGCCAGCAGCGCGGACAGGGGGTTGGTCACTGAAGCTTTCTTT
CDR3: CASSADRGLVTEAFF

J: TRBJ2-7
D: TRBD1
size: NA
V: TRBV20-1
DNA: TGCAGTGCTAACCCGGGACAGGGAAAATCCTACGAGCAGTACTTC
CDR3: CSANPGQGKSYEQYF

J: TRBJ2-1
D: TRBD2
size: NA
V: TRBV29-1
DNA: TGCAGCGTGCCGGGACAGCTAGCGGGAGGGCCGTACAATGAGCAGTTCTTC
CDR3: CSVPGQLAGGPYNEQFF

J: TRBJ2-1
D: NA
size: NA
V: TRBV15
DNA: TGTGCCACCAGCAGAGAGTGGGCGGGACTTCAGTTCTTC
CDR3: CATSREWAGLQFF

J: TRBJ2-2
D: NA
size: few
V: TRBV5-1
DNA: TGCGCCAGCAGCACCCAGATAGTAGGGTCCCTCGCCGGGGAGCTGTTTTTT
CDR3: CASSTQIVGSLAGELFF

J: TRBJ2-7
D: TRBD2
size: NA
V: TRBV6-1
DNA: TGTGCCAGCAAATCCGGGACTAGCTTGACCTACGAGCAGTACTTC
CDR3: CASKSGTSLTYEQYF

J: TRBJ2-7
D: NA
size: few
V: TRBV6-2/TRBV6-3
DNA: TGTGCCAGCAGTTCGGACGGATGGATGTACGAGCAGTACTTC
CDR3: CASSSDGWMYEQYF

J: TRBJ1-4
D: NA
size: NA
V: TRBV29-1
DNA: TGCAGCGTCTTGGGTGCTAATGAAAAACTGTTTTTT
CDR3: CSVLGANEKLFF

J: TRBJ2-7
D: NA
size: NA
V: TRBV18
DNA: TGTGCCAGCTCACCACCTCTAAGCTACGAGCAGTACTTC
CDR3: CASSPPLSYEQYF

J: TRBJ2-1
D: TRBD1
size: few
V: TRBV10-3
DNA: TGTGCCATCAGACGGGACAGACACAATGAGCAGTTCTTC
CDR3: CAIRRDRHNEQFF

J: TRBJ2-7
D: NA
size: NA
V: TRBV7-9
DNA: TGTGCCAACAGCTTAGTAGGTGCTGGCGGGTATTACGAGCAGTACTTC
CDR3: CANSLVGAGGYYEQYF

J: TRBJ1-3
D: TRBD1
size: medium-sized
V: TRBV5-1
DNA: TGCGCCAGCAGCGCACTGACAGGGTCCGGAAACACCATATATTTT
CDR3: CASSALTGSGNTIYF

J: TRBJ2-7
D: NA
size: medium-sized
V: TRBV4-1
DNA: TGCGCCAGCAGCTTATCACTAGCCTACGAGCAGTACTTC
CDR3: CASSLSLAYEQYF

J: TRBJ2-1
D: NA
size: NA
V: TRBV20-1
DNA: TGCAGTGCTAGACCTCGGGACTTCTACAATGAGCAGTTCTTC
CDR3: CSARPRDFYNEQFF

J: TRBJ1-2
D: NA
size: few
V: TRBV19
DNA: TGTGCCAGTAGTATAGCAGGGACACGGGGGAACTATGGCTACACCTTC
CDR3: CASSIAGTRGNYGYTF

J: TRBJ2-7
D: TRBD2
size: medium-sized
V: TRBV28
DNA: TGTGCCAGCAGTTTCTCGGGGACTAGCGGGATGAGTTGGACTAACGAGCAGTACTTC
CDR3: CASSFSGTSGMSWTNEQYF

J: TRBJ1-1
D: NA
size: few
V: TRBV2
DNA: TGTGCCAGCAGCCGGGAGGGGTCTTCGTTGGCTTTCTTT
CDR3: CASSREGSSLAFF

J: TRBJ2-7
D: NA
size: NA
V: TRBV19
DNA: TGTGCCAGTAGTGCGACAGTTTCCTACGAGCAGTGCTTC
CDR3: CASSATVSYEQCF

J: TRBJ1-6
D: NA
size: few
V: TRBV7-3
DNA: TGTGCCAGCAGCTTAACGGGGGGCGGGAATTCACCCCTCCACTTT
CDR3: CASSLTGGGNSPLHF

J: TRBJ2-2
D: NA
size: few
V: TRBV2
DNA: TGTGCCAGCAGTGAAACGCGGATCGCGCCGGGCACCGGGGAGCTGTTTTTT
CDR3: CASSETRIAPGTGELFF

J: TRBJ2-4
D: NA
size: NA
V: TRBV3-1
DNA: TGTGCCAGCAGCCAAGTAGGGAAGACCTCTATTCAGTACTTC
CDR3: CASSQVGKTSIQYF

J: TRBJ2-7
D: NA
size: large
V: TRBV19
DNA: TGTGCCAGTAGTATATCGGGTTCCACCTACGAGCAGTACTTC
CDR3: CASSISGSTYEQYF

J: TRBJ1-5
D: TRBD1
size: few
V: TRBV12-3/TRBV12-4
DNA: TGTGCCAGCGCGGGGGGACAGGGGTGGGCTGGGCCCCAGCATTTT
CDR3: CASAGGQGWAGPQHF

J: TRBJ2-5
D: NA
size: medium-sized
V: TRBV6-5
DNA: TGTGCCAGCAGTTACTCATTCTTTCCAGGGTTGGGATGGGAGACCCAGTACTTC
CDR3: CASSYSFFPGLGWETQYF

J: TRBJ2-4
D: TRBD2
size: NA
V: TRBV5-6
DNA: TGTGCCAGCAGCTTGACTAGCGGGAGCATTCAGTACTTC
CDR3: CASSLTSGSIQYF